Below, 18 T cell receptor beta chains from the same sample are listed, as sequenced in a study of blood T cells in healthy people across ages. Through a sample-barcoded 5' primer and a J-beta primer mix, a second PCR was run for about 7 to 12 cycles. TCRdb re-analysed the 5' RACE reads in MiXCR, keeping a single row per CDR3 protein. The repertoire holds roughly 2 million distinct CDR3 sequences, with about 50% as singletons. The sequencing input was blood. The receptors originated from a woman in her thirties or forties in good health.

The gene calls are TRBV9 and TRBJ2-3; the match to TRBD2 covers 11 bases. Per the germline V gene, CDR1 is SGDLS and CDR2 is YYNGEE. This CDR3 region has 17 residues. V was pared by 4 bases and J by 3 bases, with 10 bases of the junction left unmatched. The chain's CDR3 is CASSNSLAGGLTDTQYF. CDR3 coding DNA: TGTGCCAGCAGCAATAGCCTAGCGGGGGGTCTTACAGATACGCAGTATTTT.

The chain recombines TRBV7-2 with TRBJ1-2, with a possible D match to TRBD1 (5 bases). The CDR3 contains 16 residues. Germline CDR1 reads SGHTA; CDR2 reads FQGNSA. V shed 1 base and J shed 1 base, with 13 bases lying between them. Here the CDR3 DNA reads TGTGCCAGCAGCTTAGAGTCACTAGGGGATAACTATGGCTACACCTTC. Translated, it gives CASSLESLGDNYGYTF.

The chain joins TRBV2 to TRBJ2-5; possibly TRBD2 for D (6 bases). Germline V gives CDR1 SNHLY, CDR2 FYNNEI. V was shortened by 6 bases and J by 4 bases, with 18 bases between the two germline ends. The CDR3 consists of 15 residues. This CDR3 is CASRRLVTTLETQYF. For the CDR3, the DNA is TGTGCCAGCAGGAGACTAGTCACCACTCTAGAGACCCAGTACTTC.

This clonotype was seen a few times. This rearrangement joins TRBV25-1 to TRBJ2-7; 7 bases line up with TRBD2. J was trimmed by 10 bases and V by 3 bases; bases with no gene match: 9. The CDR3 has 13 residues. Germline V CDR1 and CDR2: MGHDK, SYGVNS. CDR3 in DNA: TGTGCCAGCAGTGACCCTATGGGGGGGAGCCAGTACTTC. Its protein is CASSDPMGGSQYF.

The genes are TRBV11-2 and TRBJ2-1, with TRBD2 identical over 16 bases. Looked up from germline, CDR1 is SGHAT and CDR2 is FQNNGV. This CDR3 has 19 amino acids. Losses at the gene ends were 4 bases for V and 4 bases for J; bases not matched to a gene: 10. The CDR3 sequence is CASSSPGLAGGREYNEQFF. The CDR3 region has the DNA TGTGCCAGCAGCTCGCCGGGACTAGCGGGGGGGCGGGAGTACAATGAGCAGTTCTTC.

This clonotype was recorded a few times. The DNA for the CDR3 is TGTGCCAGCAGTTTAGAAACCGGGACAGGGGGCGGCGGAGAGACCCAGTACTTC. Its protein is CASSLETGTGGGGETQYF. The rearrangement links TRBV12-3 or TRBV12-4 to TRBJ2-5; 12 bases are shared with TRBD1. Trimming took 1 base from V and 4 from J; bases not matched to a gene: 10. The CDR3 covers 18 residues.

This clonotype was seen a single time. The gene calls are TRBV4-3 and TRBJ1-4; D is perhaps TRBD1 (6 bases). This CDR3 has 15 residues. Germline V CDR1 and CDR2: LGHNA, YSLEER. V was clipped by 1 base and J by 10 bases, with 16 bases between them. Here the CDR3 reads CASSQGAIIQGKLFF. CDR3 bases: TGCGCCAGCAGCCAAGGCGCAATCATACAGGGAAAACTGTTTTTT.

This chain connects TRBV24-1 to TRBJ1-2; D gene uncertain. The CDR3 is made up of 10 amino acids. Trimming stripped 11 bases from V and 2 bases from J, with 5 bases between. CDR1 is KGHDR and CDR2 is SFDVKD in the germline V gene. For the CDR3, the DNA is TGTGCCAACCGGAACTATGGCTACACCTTC. The encoded protein is CANRNYGYTF.

The chain joins TRBV11-3 to TRBJ2-5; 7 bases agree with TRBD1. The CDR3 is made up of 18 amino acids. The V and J ends lost 1 base and 5 bases, in that order; junction bases with no gene match: 16. Looked up from germline, CDR1 is SGHNT and CDR2 is YENEEA. The CDR3 region is CASSLGLSETGTLETQYF. In DNA, the CDR3 is TGTGCCAGCAGCTTAGGTCTTTCCGAGACAGGGACCTTGGAGACCCAGTACTTC.

This clonotype was found a few times. CDR3 loop: CSAREVTSEQYF. The CDR3 bases are TGCAGTGCTAGAGAGGTAACGAGCGAGCAGTACTTC. V usage is TRBV20-1 and J usage is TRBJ2-5; D uncertain. TRBJ2-7 explains the end of the DNA better; the J call may be wrong. The CDR3 is 12 amino acids. Germline assignment: CDR1 DFQATT and CDR2 SNEGSKA (reference sequence).

V usage is TRBV4-3 and J usage is TRBJ2-5; D is perhaps TRBD2 (5 bases). Deletions cut 0 bases from V and 4 bases from J, with 12 bases between. Germline lookup yields CDR1 LGHNA and CDR2 YSLEER. The CDR3 contains 15 residues. As DNA, the CDR3 is TGCGCCAGCAGCCAAGATCCGGGGTGGGCAGAGACCCAGTACTTC. Protein sequence: CASSQDPGWAETQYF.

V gene TRBV6-5 combines with J gene TRBJ1-2; TRBD1 is a possible D gene (6 bases). Germline V gene data show CDR1 as MNHEY and CDR2 as SVGAGI. The ends were cut back, 1 base at V and 4 bases at J, with 10 bases in the middle. The CDR3 has 14 residues. The CDR3 DNA sequence: TGTGCCAGCAGTTACTTGGGGGCAGCCTATGGCTACACCTTC. It encodes CASSYLGAAYGYTF.

This clonotype has a handful of counts. The V gene is TRBV29-1, the J gene TRBJ2-5; the match to TRBD2 covers 10 bases. The CDR3 is made up of 12 amino acids. V trimming: 6 bases; J trimming: 5 bases; junction bases outside the gene matches: 3. Germline lookup yields CDR1 SQVTM and CDR2 ANQGSEA. The CDR3 is CSVQRGGETQYF. CDR3 bases: TGCAGCGTACAGCGGGGGGGGGAGACCCAGTACTTC.

Concerning this clonotype: A read error may explain this, as a much larger clone is one base away. The chain carries TRBV29-1 and TRBJ2-4; D may match TRBD1 or TRBD2 (7 bases each). The CDR3 covers 13 residues. Germline lookup yields CDR1 SQVTM and CDR2 ANQGSEA. The V and J ends lost 7 bases and 2 bases respectively, with 12 bases between them. The CDR3 bases are TGCAGCGCAGCGGGACAGCCCAAAAACATTCAGTACTTC. Translating it yields CSAAGQPKNIQYF.

This rearrangement joins TRBV7-2 to TRBJ2-5; TRBD1 or TRBD2 may be the D gene (5 bases each). The germline V and J ends were trimmed by 7 bases and 1 base, with 16 bases remaining between them. This CDR3 contains 15 residues. Germline loops: CDR1 SGHTA, CDR2 FQGNSA. The CDR3 is CASTFPGRLQETQYF. The CDR3 nucleotides read TGTGCCAGCACCTTTCCGGGGCGTCTCCAAGAGACCCAGTACTTC.

The chain has TRBV20-1 and TRBJ2-3; either TRBD1 or TRBD2 may fit D (6 bases each). The germline V gene encodes CDR1 DFQATT and CDR2 SNEGSKA (reference sequence). The CDR3 length is 15 residues. V lost 3 bases, J lost 2 bases, and 15 bases lay in between. CDR3 nucleotide sequence: TGCAGTGCTAGCATGTGGGGGGCGTTCACAGATACGCAGTATTTT. It yields the protein CSASMWGAFTDTQYF.

The rearrangement links TRBV5-1 to TRBJ2-3; D gene ambiguous. V lost 4 bases and J lost 3, with 12 bases in between. This CDR3 contains 14 residues. Germline V gives CDR1 SGHRS, CDR2 YFSETQ. The CDR3 region is CASSPAVETDTQYF. The CDR3 DNA reads TGCGCCAGCAGCCCCGCTGTCGAAACAGATACGCAGTATTTT.

This clonotype was counted ten times or more. One end of the junction varies from germline; a read error may be responsible. The chain employs TRBV7-7 and TRBJ2-1; 7 bases align to TRBD1. CDR1 SSHAT and CDR2 FNYEAQ come from the germline V gene (reference sequence). This CDR3 region has 15 residues. CDR3 DNA: TGTGCTAGCAGCCCACAGGGGACCTCCTACAATGAGCAGTTCTTC. Translation: CASSPQGTSYNEQFF.